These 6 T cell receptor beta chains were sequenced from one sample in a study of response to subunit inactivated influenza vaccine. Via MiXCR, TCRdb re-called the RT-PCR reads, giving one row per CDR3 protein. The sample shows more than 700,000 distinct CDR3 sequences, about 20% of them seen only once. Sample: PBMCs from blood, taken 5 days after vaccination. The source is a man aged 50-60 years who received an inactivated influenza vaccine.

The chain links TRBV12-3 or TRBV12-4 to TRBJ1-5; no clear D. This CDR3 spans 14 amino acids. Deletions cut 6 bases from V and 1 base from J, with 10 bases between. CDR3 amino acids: CASSASGSNQPQHF. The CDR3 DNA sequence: TGTGCCAGCAGCGCTTCGGGCAGCAATCAGCCCCAGCATTTT.

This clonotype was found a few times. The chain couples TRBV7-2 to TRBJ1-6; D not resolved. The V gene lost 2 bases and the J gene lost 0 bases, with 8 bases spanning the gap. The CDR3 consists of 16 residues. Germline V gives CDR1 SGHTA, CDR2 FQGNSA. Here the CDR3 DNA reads TGTGCCAGCAGCTTACGGTCGGACTCCTATAATTCACCCCTCCACTTT. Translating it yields CASSLRSDSYNSPLHF. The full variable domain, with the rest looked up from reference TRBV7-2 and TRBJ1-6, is GAGVSQSPSNKVTEKGKDVELRCDPISGHTALYWYRQSLGQGLEFLIYFQGNSAPDKSGLPSDRFSAERTGGSVSTLTIQRTQQEDSAVYLCASSLRSDSYNSPLHFGNGTRLTVT.

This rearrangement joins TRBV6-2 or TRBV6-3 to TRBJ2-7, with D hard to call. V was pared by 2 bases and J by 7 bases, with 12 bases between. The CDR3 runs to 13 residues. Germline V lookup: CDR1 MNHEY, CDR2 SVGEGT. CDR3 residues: CASSYPFSPEQYF. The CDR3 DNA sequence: TGTGCCAGCAGTTACCCCTTTTCACCGGAGCAGTACTTC.

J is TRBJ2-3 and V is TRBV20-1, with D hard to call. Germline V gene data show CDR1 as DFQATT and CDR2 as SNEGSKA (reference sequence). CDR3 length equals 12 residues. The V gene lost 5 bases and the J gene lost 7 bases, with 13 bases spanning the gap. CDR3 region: CSAAQQTNTQYF. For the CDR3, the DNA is TGCAGTGCTGCCCAGCAGACCAATACGCAGTATTTT.

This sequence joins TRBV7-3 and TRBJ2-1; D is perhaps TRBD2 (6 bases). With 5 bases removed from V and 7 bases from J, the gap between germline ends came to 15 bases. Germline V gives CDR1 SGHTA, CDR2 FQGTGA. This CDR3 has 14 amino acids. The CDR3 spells CASSTGTLENEQFF. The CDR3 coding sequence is TGTGCCAGCAGCACCGGGACTCTGGAGAATGAGCAGTTCTTC.

CDR3 sequence: CASTLREDYRNEQFF. Here the CDR3 DNA reads TGTGCCAGCACCTTAAGGGAGGATTACCGCAATGAGCAGTTCTTC. This chain joins TRBV12-3 or TRBV12-4 and TRBJ2-1; perhaps TRBD2 as D (6 bases). Trimming stripped 7 bases from V and 6 bases from J, with 19 bases between. The CDR3 is 15 amino acids.